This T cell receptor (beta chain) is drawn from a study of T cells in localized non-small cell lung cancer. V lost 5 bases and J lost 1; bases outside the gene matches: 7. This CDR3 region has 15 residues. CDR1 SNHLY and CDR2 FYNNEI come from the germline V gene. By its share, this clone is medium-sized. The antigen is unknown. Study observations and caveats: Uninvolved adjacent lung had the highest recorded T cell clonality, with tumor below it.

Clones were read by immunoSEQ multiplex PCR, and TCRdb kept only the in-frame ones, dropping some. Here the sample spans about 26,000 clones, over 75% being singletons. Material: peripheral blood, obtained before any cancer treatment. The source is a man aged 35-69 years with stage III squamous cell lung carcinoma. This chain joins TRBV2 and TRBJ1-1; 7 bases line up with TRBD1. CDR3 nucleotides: TGTGCCAGCAGTCCACAGGGGAGGGGGAACACTGAAGCTTTCTTT. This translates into CASSPQGRGNTEAFF. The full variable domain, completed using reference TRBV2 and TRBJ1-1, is EPEVTQTPSHQVTQMGQEVILRCVPISNHLYFYWYRQILGQKVEFLVSFYNNEISEKSEIFDDQFSVERPDGSNFTLKIRSTKLEDSAMYFCASSPQGRGNTEAFFGQGTRLTVV.